A selection of T cell receptor beta chains follows, all from one sample in a study of blood T cell repertoires in COVID-19. The repertoire was sequenced with immunoSEQ multiplex PCR; TCRdb's copy has only in-frame clones and lacks some. This sample has 300,000 to 350,000 clones, with roughly 87% found just once. Sequenced input: peripheral blood. These receptors came from a young man with active or convalescent COVID-19. The CDR3 runs from the conserved cysteine through the conserved F or W. Fields, in order: CDR3 DNA, CDR3 protein, clone size, V gene, J gene, D gene. The D gene is left open where the match is weak. Part of the rows lack a size; the others show once, few, many or a class for expanded clones.

DNA: TGTGCCAGCAGTTGGCGACTAGCAGCAGATACGCAGTATTTT
CDR3: CASSWRLAADTQYF
size: once
V: TRBV27
J: TRBJ2-3
D: TRBD2

DNA: TGCGCCAGCAGCCCGGGGGACAGGGGATTTTCAGATACGCAGTATTTT
CDR3: CASSPGDRGFSDTQYF
size: NA
V: TRBV5-1
J: TRBJ2-3
D: TRBD1

DNA: TGCGCCAGCAGCCAAGGGACTAGGATCGAGCAGTACTTC
CDR3: CASSQGTRIEQYF
size: NA
V: TRBV4-1
J: TRBJ2-7
D: TRBD2

DNA: TGTGCCAGCAGTTTATTATACAGGGGAAGTGGCTACACCTTC
CDR3: CASSLLYRGSGYTF
size: NA
V: TRBV28
J: TRBJ1-2
D: TRBD1

DNA: TGTGCCAGCAGTGCGGCGAACACCGGGGAGCTGTTTTTT
CDR3: CASSAANTGELFF
size: NA
V: TRBV6-4
J: TRBJ2-2
D: NA

DNA: TGTGCCAGTAGTAGTCCGGGACAGTCCTACGAGCAGTACTTC
CDR3: CASSSPGQSYEQYF
size: NA
V: TRBV19
J: TRBJ2-7
D: TRBD1

DNA: TGTGCCAGCGAAACAGGGGGTCAGCCCCAGCATTTT
CDR3: CASETGGQPQHF
size: NA
V: TRBV7-9
J: TRBJ1-5
D: TRBD1

DNA: TGCGCCAGCAGCTTGGATCGGCAGGGTCTTGATACGCAGTATTTT
CDR3: CASSLDRQGLDTQYF
size: NA
V: TRBV5-1
J: TRBJ2-3
D: NA

DNA: TGTGCCAGTAGTATAGCCCTCGGGGACTCCTACGAGCAGTACTTC
CDR3: CASSIALGDSYEQYF
size: NA
V: TRBV19
J: TRBJ2-7
D: NA

DNA: TGTGCCAGCATTTTGCCGGTCGGAAACACCATATATTTT
CDR3: CASILPVGNTIYF
size: NA
V: TRBV6-5
J: TRBJ1-3
D: NA

DNA: TGTGCCAGCAGTTACCAGGATATAGATACGCAGTATTTT
CDR3: CASSYQDIDTQYF
size: NA
V: TRBV6-2/TRBV6-3
J: TRBJ2-3
D: NA

DNA: TGTGCCAGCAGCCCGCGGACAGGGTGTGATACGCAGTATTTT
CDR3: CASSPRTGCDTQYF
size: few
V: TRBV21-1
J: TRBJ2-3
D: NA

DNA: TGTGCCAGCAGTACGCCCAGGACAGGGGGTTTATATGGCTACACCTTC
CDR3: CASSTPRTGGLYGYTF
size: NA
V: TRBV28
J: TRBJ1-2
D: TRBD1

DNA: TGTGCCAGCAGTTTTTCAGGGGACGCCTACGAGCAGTACTTC
CDR3: CASSFSGDAYEQYF
size: NA
V: TRBV27
J: TRBJ2-7
D: NA

DNA: TGTGCCAGCAGTTTATCGGCCTGGTCCGGGGTCGAGCAGTACTTC
CDR3: CASSLSAWSGVEQYF
size: NA
V: TRBV27
J: TRBJ2-7
D: NA

DNA: TGTGCCAGCAGCGCCAGACAGGGGGCCTACGAGCAGTACTTC
CDR3: CASSARQGAYEQYF
size: few
V: TRBV9
J: TRBJ2-7
D: TRBD1

DNA: TGTGCCAGCAGTGAAGGACTAGCGGGAAACTCCTACGAGCAGTACTTC
CDR3: CASSEGLAGNSYEQYF
size: NA
V: TRBV25-1
J: TRBJ2-7
D: TRBD2

DNA: TGTGCCAGCAGCCCGTTCGGGACAGGATTTATGAACACTGAAGCTTTCTTT
CDR3: CASSPFGTGFMNTEAFF
size: NA
V: TRBV9
J: TRBJ1-1
D: TRBD1

DNA: TGTGCCAGCAGTTTCCCCAGGGCGAGCTCTGGAAACACCATATATTTT
CDR3: CASSFPRASSGNTIYF
size: NA
V: TRBV27
J: TRBJ1-3
D: NA

DNA: TGTGCCAGCAGCTTGGGGCAGGGAAATGAACAGCCCCAGCATTTT
CDR3: CASSLGQGNEQPQHF
size: NA
V: TRBV5-5
J: TRBJ1-5
D: NA

DNA: TGTGCCAGCAGACAGAATTTGAACACTGAAGCTTTCTTT
CDR3: CASRQNLNTEAFF
size: NA
V: TRBV6-5
J: TRBJ1-1
D: NA

DNA: TGCAGTGCTAGTGACAGGGCCAACTATGGCTACACCTTC
CDR3: CSASDRANYGYTF
size: NA
V: TRBV20-1
J: TRBJ1-2
D: TRBD1

DNA: TGTGCCAGCAGTGAGCCAGGGCTTAGCACAGATACGCAGTATTTT
CDR3: CASSEPGLSTDTQYF
size: NA
V: TRBV2
J: TRBJ2-3
D: NA

DNA: TGCGCCAGCAGTGAGTCGGGGGGGCTTGCTGGGGCTTTCTTT
CDR3: CASSESGGLAGAFF
size: NA
V: TRBV10-2
J: TRBJ1-1
D: NA

DNA: TGTGCCAGCAGCGTCGGGGGGCCGTATGGCTACACCTTC
CDR3: CASSVGGPYGYTF
size: NA
V: TRBV7-2
J: TRBJ1-2
D: NA

DNA: TGTGCCAGTAGGGCGGGTAACTACAATGAGCAGTTCTTC
CDR3: CASRAGNYNEQFF
size: once
V: TRBV19
J: TRBJ2-1
D: NA

DNA: TGTGCCAGCAGCTTAGGTTTTCGGGGGGCTATCGATACGCAGTATTTT
CDR3: CASSLGFRGAIDTQYF
size: NA
V: TRBV11-3
J: TRBJ2-3
D: NA

DNA: TGTGCCAGCGGTCCTCGGTGGGAGAACGGTGGCTACACCTTC
CDR3: CASGPRWENGGYTF
size: NA
V: TRBV27
J: TRBJ1-2
D: NA

DNA: TGTGCCAGCAGCCAAGCACGGGGAGGGAGTTCACCCCTCCACTTT
CDR3: CASSQARGGSSPLHF
size: NA
V: TRBV14
J: TRBJ1-6
D: NA

DNA: TGTGCCTCCTCCTTTTTTAGCAATCAGCCCCAGCATTTT
CDR3: CASSFFSNQPQHF
size: NA
V: TRBV3-1/TRBV3-2
J: TRBJ1-5
D: NA

DNA: TGCAGCGTGATAGGGGCCCCATCTCGGGATTTT
CDR3: CSVIGAPSRDF
size: NA
V: TRBV29-1
J: TRBJ2-3
D: NA

DNA: TGTGCCAGCAGTGACCCGGGACTAGCGGGAGTCTCCTACAATGAGCAGTTCTTC
CDR3: CASSDPGLAGVSYNEQFF
size: NA
V: TRBV27
J: TRBJ2-1
D: TRBD2

DNA: TGTGCCAGCCGACGGGGGGTCACTGAAGCTTTCTTT
CDR3: CASRRGVTEAFF
size: NA
V: TRBV25-1
J: TRBJ1-1
D: NA

DNA: TGTGCCAGCAGCCCTCGGACGGGATCAGATACGCAGTATTTT
CDR3: CASSPRTGSDTQYF
size: NA
V: TRBV11-3
J: TRBJ2-3
D: NA

DNA: TGTGCCAGCAGTCCGAGCCCCACCGGGGAGCTGTTTTTT
CDR3: CASSPSPTGELFF
size: NA
V: TRBV6-5
J: TRBJ2-2
D: NA

DNA: TGTGCCAGCAGCCTACTAGTTACTGAGCAGTTCTTC
CDR3: CASSLLVTEQFF
size: NA
V: TRBV12-3/TRBV12-4
J: TRBJ2-1
D: NA

DNA: TGTGCCAGCAGCTCCCGGACAGGGTACACTGAAGCTTTCTTT
CDR3: CASSSRTGYTEAFF
size: NA
V: TRBV5-6
J: TRBJ1-1
D: TRBD1

DNA: TGTGCCAGCAGCACTGGACAGGGCGGGAATGAGCAGTTCTTC
CDR3: CASSTGQGGNEQFF
size: NA
V: TRBV5-8
J: TRBJ2-1
D: TRBD1

DNA: TGCAGTGCTAGTATTGATCAGTCGGGAGTCTCACCCCTCCACTTT
CDR3: CSASIDQSGVSPLHF
size: many
V: TRBV20-1
J: TRBJ1-6
D: NA

DNA: TGTGCCAGCAGTGCCGGGACAGGGGATTACGAGCAGTACTTC
CDR3: CASSAGTGDYEQYF
size: NA
V: TRBV2
J: TRBJ2-7
D: TRBD1

DNA: TGTGCCATCAGTGATATTGGTTCTAGATTAGAAGCTTTCTTT
CDR3: CAISDIGSRLEAFF
size: NA
V: TRBV10-3
J: TRBJ1-1
D: NA

DNA: TGTGCCAGCGAGACAGGGAGTAGGAATGAGCAGTTCTTC
CDR3: CASETGSRNEQFF
size: NA
V: TRBV11-2
J: TRBJ2-1
D: TRBD1

DNA: TGTGCCACCAGCAGAGTCCCGGGACAGGGGAGCATTCAGTACTTC
CDR3: CATSRVPGQGSIQYF
size: NA
V: TRBV15
J: TRBJ2-4
D: TRBD1

DNA: TGTGCCAGCAGCAACTACAGGGTCCTCCCCACAGATACGCAGTATTTT
CDR3: CASSNYRVLPTDTQYF
size: NA
V: TRBV5-6
J: TRBJ2-3
D: NA

DNA: TGTGCCAGCAGCTTGGCTGCAGGGCTTGTCTACGAGCAGTACTTC
CDR3: CASSLAAGLVYEQYF
size: NA
V: TRBV5-5
J: TRBJ2-7
D: NA

DNA: TGCGCCAGCAGCTTGGGCCCTAGCGGGCAGAACTACGAGCAGTACTTC
CDR3: CASSLGPSGQNYEQYF
size: NA
V: TRBV5-1
J: TRBJ2-7
D: TRBD2

DNA: TGTGCCAGCAGCTTGTCGGGGGAGCTGTTTTTT
CDR3: CASSLSGELFF
size: NA
V: TRBV7-9
J: TRBJ2-2
D: NA

DNA: TGTGCCAGCAGTGACAGCGGGGGGGCCAATGAGCAGTTCTTC
CDR3: CASSDSGGANEQFF
size: many
V: TRBV6-4
J: TRBJ2-1
D: TRBD2

DNA: TGTGCCAGCAGAATTTCCGGGACAGGGTATTCACCCCTCCACTTT
CDR3: CASRISGTGYSPLHF
size: few
V: TRBV27
J: TRBJ1-6
D: TRBD1

DNA: TGTGCCAGCAGTTTATTCAAATCACCCCTCCACTTT
CDR3: CASSLFKSPLHF
size: NA
V: TRBV28
J: TRBJ1-6
D: NA

DNA: TGTGCCACCAGTGATGGGACAGACGTCAAAGAGAACTATGGCTACACCTTC
CDR3: CATSDGTDVKENYGYTF
size: NA
V: TRBV24-1
J: TRBJ1-2
D: TRBD1

DNA: TGTGCCAGCTCACCCGTACTTGGTTTCCGGAGGGCTTTCTTT
CDR3: CASSPVLGFRRAFF
size: NA
V: TRBV18
J: TRBJ1-1
D: NA

DNA: TGTGCCAGCAGCCAAGATCGGGGGAGCACAGATACGCAGTATTTT
CDR3: CASSQDRGSTDTQYF
size: NA
V: TRBV14
J: TRBJ2-3
D: NA

DNA: TGTGCCAGCAGAATGAGCGGGAGTTACGAGCAGTACTTC
CDR3: CASRMSGSYEQYF
size: NA
V: TRBV12-3/TRBV12-4
J: TRBJ2-7
D: TRBD2